A single sample gave rise to the 25 T cell receptor beta chains below, sequenced in a study of response to subunit inactivated influenza vaccine. TCRdb fed the RT-PCR reads into MiXCR, producing one record per CDR3 protein. The sample lists around 540,000 distinct CDR3 sequences; approximately 10% were seen once. The specimen comprised PBMCs from blood, sampled on the day of vaccination. These receptors were collected from a man in his fifties who received an inactivated influenza vaccine.

This clonotype has at least ten counts. The chain carries TRBV11-2 and TRBJ1-2; 9 positions match TRBD1. The length of the CDR3 is 16 residues. V lost 5 bases to trimming and J lost 7 bases; unmatched junction nucleotides: 14. The V gene's germline CDR1 is SGHAT and CDR2 FQNNGV. Here the CDR3 reads CASSNLGTGWNLGYTF. The CDR3 DNA is TGTGCCAGCAGCAATCTAGGGACAGGGTGGAATCTTGGCTACACCTTC. Full variable domain (remainder filled in from reference TRBV11-2 and TRBJ1-2): EAGVAQSPRYKIIEKRQSVAFWCNPISGHATLYWYQQILGQGPKLLIQFQNNGVVDDSQLPKDRFSAERLKGVDSTLKIQPAKLEDSAVYLCASSNLGTGWNLGYTFGSGTRLTVV.

This clonotype showed up just a few times. The gene calls are TRBV18 and TRBJ2-7; a weak D match, TRBD2 (6 bases). This CDR3 spans 12 amino acids. Trimming pared 5 bases from V and 4 bases from J, leaving 9 bases between. Per the germline V gene, CDR1 is KGHSH and CDR2 is LQKENI. CDR3 in amino acids: CASSGGQYEQYF. CDR3 nucleotides: TGTGCCAGCTCAGGAGGGCAGTACGAGCAGTACTTC.

This clonotype has a count of ten or more. The CDR3 nucleotides read TGCAGCGTTGATGAAGGGGCCGAGCAGTACTTC. This codes for CSVDEGAEQYF. The V call is TRBV29-1, the J call TRBJ2-7, with D tentatively TRBD1 (5 bases). V lost 3 bases and J 6 bases, leaving 9 bases between the germline ends. CDR1 and CDR2 from the germline V gene are SQVTM and ANQGSEA. This CDR3 is built from 11 residues.

This clonotype occurred a few times. The rearrangement joins TRBV12-3 or TRBV12-4 to TRBJ1-1; 10 bases agree with TRBD1. V trimming: 7 bases; J trimming: 6 bases; junction bases outside the gene matches: 8. The CDR3 loop spans 14 amino acids. In DNA, the CDR3 is TGTGCCAGCACCAGACAGGGGGCGGTGGCTGAAGCTTTCTTT. Translated, it gives CASTRQGAVAEAFF.

The rearrangement uses TRBV10-3 and TRBJ2-5; 11 nucleotides align to TRBD2. The trim removed 3 bases at V and 5 bases at J, leaving 8 bases unmatched. CDR1 is ENHRY and CDR2 is SYGVKD in the germline V gene. The CDR3 length is 16 residues. The chain's CDR3 is CAISDRLAGLGETQYF. The CDR3 DNA is TGTGCCATCAGTGATCGACTAGCGGGACTGGGGGAGACCCAGTACTTC.

The sample holds many counts of this clonotype. The chain is built from TRBV6-5 and TRBJ2-7; D is uncertain. This CDR3 contains 13 residues. V lost 3 bases to trimming and J lost 7 bases, with 13 bases between them. Germline assignment: CDR1 MNHEY and CDR2 SVGAGI. The CDR3 bases are TGTGCCAGCAGTTATCTTGCCAGGCGGGAGCAGTACTTC. The encoded protein is CASSYLARREQYF.

V is TRBV11-2 and J is TRBJ2-3; tentative D call: TRBD1 (5 bases). Per germline, CDR1 SGHAT and CDR2 FQNNGV. With 4 bases removed from V and 0 bases from J, the gap between germline ends came to 8 bases. The CDR3 is made up of 14 amino acids. The CDR3 is CASSWTRSTDTQYF. The CDR3 nucleotides are TGTGCCAGCAGCTGGACACGCAGCACAGATACGCAGTATTTT.

V usage is TRBV20-1 and J usage is TRBJ2-3; 8 nucleotides agree with TRBD2. The V segment lost 3 bases and the J segment 4 bases; nucleotides outside the gene matches: 3. Germline-derived CDR1 and CDR2 are DFQATT and SNEGSKA (reference sequence). The CDR3 contains 13 residues. The CDR3, as DNA: TGCAGTGCTAGCGGGAGGGCCGCAGATACGCAGTATTTT. Residues: CSASGRAADTQYF.

This clonotype was detected only a few times. V is TRBV28 and J is TRBJ2-2; possible D gene TRBD1, 5 bases. Germline values: CDR1 MDHEN, CDR2 SYDVKM. The V end lost 5 bases, the J end lost 6 bases, and 10 bases lay between the germline ends. This CDR3 has 13 amino acids. The CDR3 spells CASSTDTAGELFF. The CDR3 DNA is TGTGCCAGCAGTACGGACACGGCCGGGGAGCTGTTTTTT. The complete variable domain, with remaining parts taken from reference TRBV28 and TRBJ2-2, reads DVKVTQSSRYLVKRTGEKVFLECVQDMDHENMFWYRQDPGLGLRLIYFSYDVKMKEKGDIPEGYSVSREKKERFSLILESASTNQTSMYLCASSTDTAGELFFGEGSRLTVL.

In this sample, this clonotype turned up many times. The rearrangement links TRBV20-1 to TRBJ2-2, with no clear D. This CDR3 is built from 14 residues. Germline CDR1 reads DFQATT; CDR2 reads SNEGSKA (reference sequence). Trimming stripped 1 base from V and 7 bases from J, with 13 bases between. CDR3 region: CSARVPESGGELFF. In nucleotides, the CDR3 is TGCAGTGCTAGAGTACCAGAGTCGGGCGGGGAGCTGTTTTTT.

The chain combines TRBV7-3 with TRBJ2-1, with D tentatively TRBD2 (5 bases). The V gene's germline CDR1 is SGHTA and CDR2 FQGTGA. The CDR3 has 15 residues. V lost 6 bases and J 0 bases, leaving 12 bases between the germline ends. CDR3 nucleotide sequence: TGTGCCAGCAGTTTCGGGATCGGCTCCTACAATGAGCAGTTCTTC. As protein: CASSFGIGSYNEQFF.

The table lists this clonotype with many counts. The gene calls are TRBV20-1 and TRBJ2-1, with D hard to call. The CDR3 spans 15 residues. The V end was cut by 1 base, the J end by 7 bases, with 17 bases between. From germline, CDR1 is DFQATT and CDR2 SNEGSKA (reference sequence). The DNA for the CDR3 is TGCAGTGCTAGAGCCCTAGATTCCCCCAGGAATGAGCAGTTCTTC. Protein: CSARALDSPRNEQFF.

This clonotype has only a few counts. The chain joins TRBV5-1 to TRBJ1-2, with a tentative D call TRBD1 (6 bases). Trimming pared 4 bases from V and 8 bases from J, leaving 12 bases between. Per the germline V gene, CDR1 is SGHRS and CDR2 is YFSETQ. The CDR3 has 12 residues. CDR3 DNA sequence: TGCGCCAGCAGCGGGCAGGGGACCGGCTACACCTTC. It is translated as CASSGQGTGYTF.

This clonotype was seen many times. The rearrangement links TRBV7-2 to TRBJ1-2; D not certain. The V and J ends lost 8 bases and 4 bases respectively, with 8 bases between them. CDR1 is SGHTA and CDR2 is FQGNSA in the germline V gene. This CDR3 contains 11 residues. The CDR3 is CASLDGYGYTF. DNA of the CDR3: TGTGCCAGCTTGGACGGCTATGGCTACACCTTC.

V usage is TRBV27 and J usage is TRBJ2-5; 7 bases agree with TRBD1. The CDR3 is made up of 15 amino acids. Germline V lookup: CDR1 MNHEY, CDR2 SMNVEV (reference sequence). V lost 5 bases to trimming and J lost 2 bases; unmatched junction nucleotides: 8. In nucleotides, the CDR3 is TGTGCCAGCAGTGGGGCAGGGGGTTATCAAGAGACCCAGTACTTC. It is translated as CASSGAGGYQETQYF.

This clonotype has only a few counts. Written as DNA, the CDR3 is TGCGCCAGCAGCTTGGCGGGCTTTACGGATGAGCAGTTCTTC. It translates to CASSLAGFTDEQFF. This chain connects TRBV5-1 to TRBJ2-1; D is unclear. The germline gives CDR1 SGHRS, CDR2 YFSETQ. The V and J ends lost 0 bases and 8 bases respectively, with 12 bases between them. This CDR3 has 14 residues.

This chain uses TRBV28 with TRBJ2-2; 10 nucleotides agree with TRBD2. This CDR3 has 17 residues. Per the germline V gene, CDR1 is MDHEN and CDR2 is SYDVKM. Germline trimming cut 5 bases from V and 4 bases from J; bases unmatched to any gene: 10. The CDR3 reads CASSIPGTSATTGELFF. As DNA, the CDR3 is TGTGCCAGCAGTATCCCCGGGACTAGCGCCACCACCGGGGAGCTGTTTTTT.

Only a few counts were recorded for this clonotype. V is TRBV20-1 and J is TRBJ2-3, with TRBD1 matching over 9 bases. V dropped 6 bases and J dropped 6; count of bases not matched to a gene: 10. The CDR3 extends over 14 amino acids. Germline-derived CDR1 and CDR2 are DFQATT and SNEGSKA (reference sequence). CDR3 protein: CSAHHGTGTDTQYF. CDR3 sequence (DNA): TGCAGTGCCCACCACGGGACAGGGACGGATACGCAGTATTTT.

Ten or more counts support this clonotype. The chain couples TRBV28 to TRBJ1-5, with D unresolved. Trimming removed 6 bases from V and 9 bases from J, with 15 bases in between. This CDR3 contains 13 residues. Per germline, CDR1 MDHEN and CDR2 SYDVKM. The CDR3 is CASRVTERVPQHF. In DNA form, the CDR3 reads TGTGCCAGCAGGGTGACGGAACGGGTGCCCCAGCATTTT.

V and J are TRBV24-1 and TRBJ2-7, with 8 positions matching TRBD2. Looked up from germline, CDR1 is KGHDR and CDR2 is SFDVKD. Trimming at V came to 4 bases and at J to 6 bases, leaving 4 bases not matched to a gene. The CDR3 loop spans 13 amino acids. The chain's CDR3 is CATSDPGTSEQYF. CDR3 DNA: TGTGCCACCAGTGACCCTGGGACTAGCGAGCAGTACTTC.

The rearrangement joins TRBV11-1 to TRBJ2-1, with 9 bases that match TRBD2. With 5 bases clipped from V and 8 bases from J, the junction kept 19 bases outside the gene matches. Looked up from germline, CDR1 is SGHAT and CDR2 is FQDESV (reference sequence). The CDR3 has 18 amino acids. DNA of the CDR3: TGTGCCAGCAGCCTACGGGTGCGCGGGGGGGGTTTTCGTGATGAGCAGTTCTTC. This codes for CASSLRVRGGGFRDEQFF.

J is TRBJ1-1 and V is TRBV9; possibly TRBD1 for D (6 bases). The CDR3 is 15 residues long. The germline V and J ends were trimmed by 0 bases and 2 bases, with 11 bases remaining between them. CDR1 and CDR2 from the germline V gene are SGDLS and YYNGEE. CDR3 protein: CASSVAQGINTEAFF. CDR3 coding DNA: TGTGCCAGCAGCGTAGCACAGGGTATCAACACTGAAGCTTTCTTT. Full variable domain (missing parts from reference TRBV9 and TRBJ1-1): DSGVTQTPKHLITATGQRVTLRCSPRSGDLSVYWYQQSLDQGLQFLIQYYNGEERAKGNILERFSAQQFPDLHSELNLSSLELGDSALYFCASSVAQGINTEAFFGQGTRLTVV.

At least ten counts were recorded for this clonotype. The rearrangement links TRBV7-8 to TRBJ1-6; D unresolved. CDR1 and CDR2 (germline): SGHVS, FQNEAQ. Trimming took 3 bases from V and 8 from J, leaving 11 bases between them. The CDR3 loop spans 14 amino acids. The CDR3 protein is CASSFMSSDSPLHF. The DNA for the CDR3 is TGTGCCAGCAGCTTCATGAGTTCGGATTCACCCCTCCACTTT.

V is TRBV29-1 and J is TRBJ1-1; D unresolved. Germline V gene lookup returns CDR1 SQVTM and CDR2 ANQGSEA. This CDR3 spans 13 amino acids. V was pared by 6 bases and J by 1 base, with 12 bases between. The CDR3 DNA is TGCAGCGTCCACTCCTGGGGGAACACTGAAGCTTTCTTT. Amino acid sequence: CSVHSWGNTEAFF.

V usage is TRBV9 and J usage is TRBJ2-6; D is possibly TRBD1 (7 bases). Germline values: CDR1 SGDLS, CDR2 YYNGEE. The CDR3 length is 15 residues. V gave up 6 bases and J gave up 1 base, with 11 bases separating them. The CDR3 region is CASTPGGSGANVLTF. The CDR3 nucleotides read TGTGCCAGCACCCCAGGGGGGTCTGGGGCCAACGTCCTGACTTTC.